What follows are 12 T cell receptor beta chains derived from one specimen sequenced in a study of identifying expanded T cells in peripheral blood. This table comes from immunoSEQ multiplex PCR, and its TCRdb copy is limited to in-frame clones, with some not included. Found here are 100,000 to 150,000 clones, 80% to 90% of them singletons; the top ten hold roughly 7.9%. The source material was blood. The receptors shown here come from a person between 18 and 69 years old in good health.

The chain combines TRBV7-9 with TRBJ2-1; 8 nucleotides line up with TRBD1. Germline loops: CDR1 SEHNR, CDR2 FQNEAQ (reference sequence). V lost 3 bases to trimming and J lost 0 bases; unmatched junction nucleotides: 7. This CDR3 region has 17 residues. The DNA of the CDR3 is TGTGCCAGCAGCTTTACAGGGGGGCGAAGCTCCTACAATGAGCAGTTCTTC. Its translation is CASSFTGGRSSYNEQFF.

The rearrangement joins TRBV4-2 to TRBJ2-7; D gene unclear. CDR1 and CDR2 from the germline V gene are LGHNA and YNFKEQ. The length of the CDR3 is 16 residues. V lost 0 bases and J 2 bases, leaving 14 bases between the germline ends. This CDR3 is CASSQDLALSPYEQYF. The DNA for the CDR3 is TGTGCCAGCAGCCAAGATCTTGCACTATCCCCCTACGAGCAGTACTTC.

This chain connects TRBV5-1 to TRBJ2-7, with 7 bases aligning to TRBD2. The CDR3 spans 14 residues. Germline loops: CDR1 SGHRS, CDR2 YFSETQ. J gave up 5 bases and V 4 bases, and 9 bases lay outside the gene matches. The CDR3 spells CASSHTGGIHEQYF. The CDR3, as DNA: TGCGCCAGCAGCCATACCGGGGGGATCCACGAGCAGTACTTC.

The gene calls are TRBV28 and TRBJ2-3; 10 bases line up with TRBD2. The V gene end was trimmed by 8 bases and the J gene end by 4 bases; junction bases not matched to a gene: 12. This CDR3 comprises 16 residues. Germline-derived CDR1 and CDR2 are MDHEN and SYDVKM. DNA for the CDR3: TGTGCCAGCGCCGGGACTAGCGTAAGGCAGGCAGATACGCAGTATTTT. Translation: CASAGTSVRQADTQYF.

CDR3 coding DNA: TGTGCCAGCAGTTCCTATGGCCCACAGAATGAGCAGTTCTTC. It translates to CASSSYGPQNEQFF. V gene TRBV6-5 combines with J gene TRBJ2-1; no definite D call. Per germline, CDR1 MNHEY and CDR2 SVGAGI. The length of the CDR3 is 14 residues. The V gene lost 4 bases and the J gene lost 7 bases, with 14 bases spanning the gap.

This rearrangement joins TRBV2 to TRBJ2-5, with D possibly matching TRBD1 (5 bases). The CDR3 covers 9 residues. V was trimmed by 10 bases and J by 10 bases, leaving 10 bases between them. From germline, CDR1 is SNHLY and CDR2 FYNNEI. This CDR3 is CATPGNQYF. DNA of the CDR3: TGTGCCACTCCAGGGAACCAGTACTTC.

V and J are TRBV6-5 and TRBJ2-1; D tentatively fits TRBD1 or TRBD2 (5 bases each). Trimming took off 7 bases at V and 4 bases at J, with 11 bases between the two ends. CDR3 length: 13 amino acids. CDR1 and CDR2 (germline): MNHEY, SVGAGI. CDR3 region: CASTRDAYNEQFF. The CDR3 DNA sequence: TGTGCCAGCACTAGGGACGCATACAATGAGCAGTTCTTC.

The chain joins TRBV29-1 to TRBJ1-1, with D tentatively TRBD1 (6 bases). Germline CDR1 and CDR2: SQVTM and ANQGSEA. The CDR3 is 13 amino acids. The ends were cut back, 4 bases at V and 8 bases at J, with 17 bases in the middle. The CDR3 DNA reads TGCAGCGTTGTCAGGGGCGGAGAACGGGAAGCTTTCTTT. Protein sequence: CSVVRGGEREAFF. The entire variable domain, with the rest obtained from reference TRBV29-1 and TRBJ1-1, is as follows: SAVISQKPSRDICQRGTSLTIQCQVDSQVTMMFWYRQQPGQSLTLIATANQGSEATYESGFVIDKFPISRPNLTFSTLTVSNMSPEDSSIYLCSVVRGGEREAFFGQGTRLTVV.

The chain is built from TRBV11-1 and TRBJ2-5; 9 nucleotides agree with TRBD2. Per the germline V gene, CDR1 is SGHAT and CDR2 is FQDESV (reference sequence). The CDR3 covers 16 residues. Trimming cost V 1 base and J 2 bases; bases outside gene matches: 5. CDR3 loop: CASSLEGLAGQETQYF. The CDR3 DNA follows: TGTGCCAGCAGCTTAGAGGGGCTAGCGGGGCAAGAGACCCAGTACTTC.

The chain couples TRBV18 to TRBJ2-7; D is ambiguous. CDR3 length equals 13 residues. Germline lookup yields CDR1 KGHSH and CDR2 LQKENI. Trimming pared 6 bases from V and 2 bases from J, leaving 11 bases between. The CDR3: CASSRAEAYEQYF. CDR3 DNA sequence: TGTGCCAGCTCCCGCGCTGAGGCCTACGAGCAGTACTTC.

The chain joins TRBV2 to TRBJ2-5; 11 nucleotides align to TRBD1. Trimming removed 7 bases from V and 5 bases from J; junction bases left unmatched: 3. The CDR3 sequence is 13 residues long. Germline V lookup: CDR1 SNHLY, CDR2 FYNNEI. Here the CDR3 reads CASNRDRGETQYF. The CDR3 DNA is TGTGCCAGCAACAGGGACAGGGGGGAGACCCAGTACTTC.

This chain joins TRBV6-6 and TRBJ2-7; 8 nucleotides align to TRBD1. The CDR3 loop spans 13 amino acids. V dropped 10 bases and J dropped 2; count of bases not matched to a gene: 7. CDR1 MNHNY and CDR2 SVGAGI come from the germline V gene (reference sequence). CDR3 bases: TGTGCCACCGCGGGACAGGCAGCCTACGAGCAGTACTTC. Its translation: CATAGQAAYEQYF.